This TCR beta chain was sequenced in a study of cytomegalovirus exposure and HLA in healthy donors. Assay used: immunoSEQ multiplex PCR; TCRdb lists only in-frame clones, some missing. The sample contains around 170,000 clones, 85% of which appear only once. The CDR3 runs 15 residues. With V trimmed by 9 bases and J by 5 bases, 12 bases remained unmatched. Germline CDR1 and CDR2: MNHEY and SVGAGI. Donors were drawn from the 120-subject validation cohort, separate from the approximately 680-subject first cohort. The receptor's source is a man aged 18 to 35 in good health and CMV-seropositive. Material: PBMCs. This rearrangement joins TRBV6-5 to TRBJ1-2; 10 positions match TRBD1. In nucleotides, the CDR3 is TGTGCCAGTACTTTCCGAGGACAGGGGGATTATGGCTACACCTTC. Translated: CASTFRGQGDYGYTF.